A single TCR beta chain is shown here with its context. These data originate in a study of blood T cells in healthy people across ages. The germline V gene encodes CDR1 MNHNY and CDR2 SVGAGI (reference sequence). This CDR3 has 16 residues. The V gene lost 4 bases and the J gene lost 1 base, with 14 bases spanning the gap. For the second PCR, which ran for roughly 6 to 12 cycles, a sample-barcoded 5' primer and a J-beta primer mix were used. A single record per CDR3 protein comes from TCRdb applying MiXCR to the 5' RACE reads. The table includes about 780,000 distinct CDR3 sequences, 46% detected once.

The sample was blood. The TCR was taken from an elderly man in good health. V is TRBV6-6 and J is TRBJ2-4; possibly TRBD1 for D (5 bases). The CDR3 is CASSSQIDSAKNIQYF. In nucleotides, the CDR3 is TGTGCCAGCAGTTCCCAAATAGACAGCGCCAAAAACATTCAGTACTTC.